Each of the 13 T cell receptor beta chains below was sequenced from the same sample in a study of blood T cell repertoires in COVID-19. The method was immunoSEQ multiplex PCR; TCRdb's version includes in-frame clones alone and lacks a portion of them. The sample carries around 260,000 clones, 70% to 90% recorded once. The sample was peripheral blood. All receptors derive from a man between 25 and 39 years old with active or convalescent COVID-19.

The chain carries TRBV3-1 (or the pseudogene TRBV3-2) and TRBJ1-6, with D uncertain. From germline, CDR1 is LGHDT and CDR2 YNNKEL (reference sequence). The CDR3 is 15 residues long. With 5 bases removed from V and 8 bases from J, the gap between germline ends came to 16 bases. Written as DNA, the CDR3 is TGTGCCAGCAGCACCCTAGACGGAGCCTATTCACCCCTCCACTTT. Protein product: CASSTLDGAYSPLHF.

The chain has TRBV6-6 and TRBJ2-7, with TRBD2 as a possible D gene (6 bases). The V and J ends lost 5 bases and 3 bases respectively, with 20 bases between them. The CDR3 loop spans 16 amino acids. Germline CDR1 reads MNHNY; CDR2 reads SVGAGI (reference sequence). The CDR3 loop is CASSAYVGLYNYEQYF. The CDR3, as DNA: TGTGCCAGCAGTGCCTACGTGGGACTTTACAACTACGAGCAGTACTTC.

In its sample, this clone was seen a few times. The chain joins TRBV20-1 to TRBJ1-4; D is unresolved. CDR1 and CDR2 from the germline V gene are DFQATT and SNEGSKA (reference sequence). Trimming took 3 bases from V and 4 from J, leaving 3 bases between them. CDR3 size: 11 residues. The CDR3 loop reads CSASHNEKLFF. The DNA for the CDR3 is TGCAGTGCTAGCCATAATGAAAAACTGTTTTTT.

CDR3 in amino acids: CASSFKGVNTEAFF. The CDR3, as DNA: TGTGCCAGCAGCTTTAAGGGGGTGAACACTGAAGCTTTCTTT. The V call is TRBV5-4, the J call TRBJ1-1, with a possible D match to TRBD1 (6 bases). This CDR3 is built from 14 residues. Germline CDR1 reads SGHNT; CDR2 reads YYREEE (reference sequence). Between the trimmed V and J ends, which lost 2 bases and 0 bases, there was a span of 8 bases.

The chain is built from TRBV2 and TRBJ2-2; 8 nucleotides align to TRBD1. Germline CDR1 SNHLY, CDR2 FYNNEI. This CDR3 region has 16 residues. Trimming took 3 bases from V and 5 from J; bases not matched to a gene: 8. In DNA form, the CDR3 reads TGTGCCAGCAGTGATTCTCTAGGACAGGGAACCGGGGAGCTGTTTTTT. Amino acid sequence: CASSDSLGQGTGELFF.

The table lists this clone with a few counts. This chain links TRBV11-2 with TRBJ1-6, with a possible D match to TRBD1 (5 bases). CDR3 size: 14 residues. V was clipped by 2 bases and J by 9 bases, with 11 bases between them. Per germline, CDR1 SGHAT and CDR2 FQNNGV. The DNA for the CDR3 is TGTGCCAGCAGCTTAAGTGACGGGGGTTCACCCCTCCACTTT. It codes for CASSLSDGGSPLHF.

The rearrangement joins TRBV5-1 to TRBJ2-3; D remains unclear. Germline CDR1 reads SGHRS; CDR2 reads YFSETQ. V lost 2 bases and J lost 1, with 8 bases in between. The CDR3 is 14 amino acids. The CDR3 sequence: CASSLEFGTDTQYF. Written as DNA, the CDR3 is TGCGCCAGCAGCTTAGAGTTTGGCACAGATACGCAGTATTTT.

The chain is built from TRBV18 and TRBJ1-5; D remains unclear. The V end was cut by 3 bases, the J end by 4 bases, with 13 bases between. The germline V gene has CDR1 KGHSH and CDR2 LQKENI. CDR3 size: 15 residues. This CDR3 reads CASSPEVTVNQPQHF. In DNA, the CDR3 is TGTGCCAGCTCACCTGAAGTCACAGTTAATCAGCCCCAGCATTTT.

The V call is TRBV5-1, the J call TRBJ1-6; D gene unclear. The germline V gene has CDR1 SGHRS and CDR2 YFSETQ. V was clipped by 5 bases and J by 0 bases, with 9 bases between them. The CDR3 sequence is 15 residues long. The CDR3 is CASRTESSYNSPLHF. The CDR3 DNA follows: TGCGCCAGCAGGACGGAGAGCTCCTATAATTCACCCCTCCACTTT.

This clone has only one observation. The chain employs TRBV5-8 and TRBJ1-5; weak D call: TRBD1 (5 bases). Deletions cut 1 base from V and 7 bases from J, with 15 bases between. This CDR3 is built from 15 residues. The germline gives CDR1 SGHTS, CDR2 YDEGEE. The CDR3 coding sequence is TGTGCCAGCAGCTTGTATTGGGAGGGGACCCAGCCCCAGCATTTT. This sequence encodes CASSLYWEGTQPQHF.

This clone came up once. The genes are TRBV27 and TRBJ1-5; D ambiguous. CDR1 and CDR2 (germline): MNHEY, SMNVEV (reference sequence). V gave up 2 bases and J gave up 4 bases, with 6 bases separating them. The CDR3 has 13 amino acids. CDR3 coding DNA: TGTGCCAGCAGTTTACCGGTTAATCAGCCCCAGCATTTT. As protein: CASSLPVNQPQHF.

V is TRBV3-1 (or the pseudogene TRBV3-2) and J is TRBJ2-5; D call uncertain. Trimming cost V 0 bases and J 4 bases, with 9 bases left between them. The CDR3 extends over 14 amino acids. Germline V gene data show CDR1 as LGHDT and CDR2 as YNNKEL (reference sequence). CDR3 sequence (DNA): TGTGCCAGCAGCCAAGATCGCGTGGTAGAGACCCAGTACTTC. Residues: CASSQDRVVETQYF.

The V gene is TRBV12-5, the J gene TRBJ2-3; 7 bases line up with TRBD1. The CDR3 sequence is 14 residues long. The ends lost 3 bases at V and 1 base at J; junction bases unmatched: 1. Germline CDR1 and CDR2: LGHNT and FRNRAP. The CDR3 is CASGFTGGTDTQYF. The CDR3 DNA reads TGTGCTAGTGGTTTTACAGGGGGCACAGATACGCAGTATTTT.